Below are 22 T cell receptor beta chains sequenced from a single sample in a study of molecular identifiers for immune sequencing clone quantification. TCRdb ran MiXCR on the PCR reads and lists one entry per CDR3 protein. The table lists more than 450,000 distinct CDR3 sequences, roughly 25% of them singletons. The sample taken for sequencing was naive CD8+ T cells from blood, with Jurkat cell RNA spiked in. The subset denotes: FACS-sorted CD8+CD4-CCR7+CD45RA+ naive T cells. These receptors were collected from a human donor in good health. Some libraries in this study had Jurkat cell RNA spiked in.

A word on this clonotype: Just one base apart from a much larger clone, this may be a read error. This chain joins TRBV7-9 and TRBJ2-7; 7 positions agree with TRBD1. The CDR3 is 14 amino acids. Germline V lookup: CDR1 SEHNR, CDR2 FQNEAQ (reference sequence). V lost 5 bases, J lost 0 bases, and 4 bases stayed unmatched. The CDR3 sequence: CASSPDRDSYEQYF. In DNA, the CDR3 is TGTGCCAGCAGCCCCGACAGGGACTCCTACGAGCAGTACTTC.

This sequence joins TRBV19 and TRBJ2-2; D not resolved. V shed 7 bases and J shed 6 bases, with 9 bases lying between them. The CDR3 is made up of 12 amino acids. Germline values: CDR1 LNHDA, CDR2 SQIVND (reference sequence). The CDR3 is CASTHGSGELFF. The CDR3 DNA sequence: TGTGCCAGTACCCACGGGTCCGGGGAGCTGTTTTTT.

Notes on this clonotype: A much larger clonotype is one base distant, so this may be a read error. The chain couples TRBV6-2 or TRBV6-3 to TRBJ1-1, with 7 positions matching TRBD1. CDR3 length: 17 residues. J was trimmed by 3 bases and V by 5 bases; bases with no gene match: 15. Germline loops: CDR1 MNHEY, CDR2 SVGEGT. The CDR3, as DNA: TGTGCCAGCAGTATGCAGGGGGGAGGCGGGTCCGACACTGAAGCTTTCTTT. Encoded protein: CASSMQGGGGSDTEAFF.

Notes on this clonotype: Since a much larger clone is just one base distant, this may be a read error. This chain links TRBV5-1 with TRBJ2-5; 7 nucleotides match TRBD2. After removal of 3 bases from V and 1 base from J, the junction contained 6 bases not matched to a gene. The V gene's germline CDR1 is SGHRS and CDR2 YFSETQ. The CDR3 consists of 15 residues. Here the CDR3 DNA reads TGCGCCAGCAGCTCGTGGCCTAGCGGCCAAGAGACCCAGTACTTC. As protein: CASSSWPSGQETQYF. The full variable domain, in which reference TRBV5-1 and TRBJ2-5 provide the parts outside the CDR3, is KAGVTQTPRYLIKTRGQQVTLSCSPISGHRSVSWYQQTPGQGLQFLFEYFSETQRNKGNFPGRFSGRQFSNSRSEMNVSTLELGDSALYLCASSSWPSGQETQYFGPGTRLLVL.

V and J are TRBV12-3 or TRBV12-4 and TRBJ1-6; D is uncertain. Between the trimmed V and J ends, which lost 1 base and 10 bases, there was a span of 11 bases. This CDR3 region has 14 residues. CDR3 in DNA: TGTGCCAGCAGTTTAGACAGCCCAGGATCACCCCTCCACTTT. Amino acids: CASSLDSPGSPLHF.

This clonotype has only a few counts. J is TRBJ2-1 and V is TRBV5-1; 11 bases fit TRBD2. J lost 4 bases, V lost 1 base, and 4 bases had no gene match. Germline CDR1 and CDR2: SGHRS and YFSETQ. The CDR3 length is 16 residues. The CDR3 DNA reads as TGCGCCAGCAGCTTGCAAACTAGCGGGGGTTACAATGAGCAGTTCTTC. Its translation: CASSLQTSGGYNEQFF.

There are a few counts of this clonotype. This chain connects TRBV2 to TRBJ1-1, with a weak D call TRBD1 (5 bases). Germline-derived CDR1 and CDR2 are SNHLY and FYNNEI. There are 16 residues in the CDR3. Trimming cost V 2 bases and J 1 base, with 14 bases left between them. CDR3 nucleotides: TGTGCCAGCAGTGAATCTTTCGAAGACAGGAACACTGAAGCTTTCTTT. Translated: CASSESFEDRNTEAFF.

Remarks on this clonotype: This may arise from a read error, as a much more abundant clone is one base away. The chain joins TRBV25-1 to TRBJ2-3; D might be TRBD2 (5 bases). The V gene's germline CDR1 is MGHDK and CDR2 SYGVNS. This CDR3 region has 16 residues. This CDR3 is CANSESGTGMTDTQYF. Written as DNA, the CDR3 is TGTGCCAACAGTGAGTCCGGTACGGGGATGACAGATACGCAGTATTTT.

This clonotype has ten or more counts. J is TRBJ1-4 and V is TRBV7-2; D perhaps matches TRBD1 (5 bases). Germline lookup yields CDR1 SGHTA and CDR2 FQGNSA. CDR3 length: 14 residues. The V end was cut by 2 bases, the J end by 6 bases, with 10 bases between. DNA of the CDR3: TGTGCCAGCAGCTTATTTCTGGGGGATGAAAAACTGTTTTTT. This gives the protein CASSLFLGDEKLFF.

Notes on this clonotype: Because the CDR3 is missing its conserved closing phenylalanine or tryptophan, this is likely a read error. The chain recombines TRBV27 with TRBJ2-7, with TRBD1 matching 11 bases. Losses at the gene ends were 1 base for V and 3 bases for J; bases not matched to a gene: 11. There are 18 residues in the CDR3. The V gene's germline CDR1 is MNHEY and CDR2 SMNVEV (reference sequence). The CDR3 is CASSLLSSGQGAIYEQYI. In DNA form, the CDR3 reads TGTGCCAGCAGTTTATTATCCTCCGGACAGGGGGCAATCTACGAGCAGTACATC.

The rearrangement uses TRBV5-6 and TRBJ1-5; D gene unclear. The CDR3 length is 15 residues. Germline values: CDR1 SGHDT, CDR2 YYEEEE. Trimming pared 4 bases from V and 5 bases from J, leaving 16 bases between. CDR3 nucleotides: TGTGCCAGCAGCCCTCTACCGGGTCCCGATCAGCCCCAGCATTTT. Translated, it gives CASSPLPGPDQPQHF.

The J gene is TRBJ1-1, the V gene TRBV4-1; D might be TRBD1 (5 bases). V lost 4 bases and J 1 base, leaving 19 bases between the germline ends. CDR3 length equals 17 residues. Looked up from germline, CDR1 is MGHRA and CDR2 is YSYEKL. DNA of the CDR3: TGCGCCAGCAGCCCGCAGGGAGTCCTTGTCCGGAACACTGAAGCTTTCTTT. It codes for CASSPQGVLVRNTEAFF.

CDR3: CASFTLAGSSTDTQYF. In nucleotides, the CDR3 is TGTGCCAGCTTCACCCTAGCGGGATCTAGCACAGATACGCAGTATTTT. V and J are TRBV5-4 and TRBJ2-3, with TRBD2 identical over 9 bases. This CDR3 is built from 16 residues. The V gene end was trimmed by 7 bases and the J gene end by 0 bases; junction bases not matched to a gene: 9. Germline V CDR1 and CDR2: SGHNT, YYREEE (reference sequence).

Comment on this clonotype: A read error is possible here, since a much larger clone lies one base away. The chain is built from TRBV29-1 and TRBJ2-6, with D hard to call. Germline V CDR1 and CDR2: SQVTM, ANQGSEA. The CDR3 consists of 14 residues. The V end lost 4 bases, the J end lost 0 bases, and 7 bases lay between the germline ends. Here the CDR3 DNA reads TGCAGCGTTGCTGCGAACTCTGGGGCCAACGTCCTGACTTTC. Encoded protein: CSVAANSGANVLTF.

Notes on this clonotype: A single base separates this from a much larger clone, so it may be a read error. The missing conserved phenylalanine or tryptophan at the end of this CDR3 makes a read error likely. This sequence joins TRBV5-6 and TRBJ1-2; TRBD1 agrees at 7 bases. V trimming: 4 bases; J trimming: 3 bases; junction bases outside the gene matches: 6. The germline V gene encodes CDR1 SGHDT and CDR2 YYEEEE. The CDR3 is made up of 14 amino acids. The chain's CDR3 is CASSPGQVHYGYTS. CDR3 sequence (DNA): TGTGCCAGCAGCCCCGGACAGGTTCACTATGGCTACACCTCC.

The chain carries TRBV29-1 and TRBJ2-1, with D uncertain. V lost 1 base and J 2 bases, leaving 18 bases between the germline ends. From germline, CDR1 is SQVTM and CDR2 ANQGSEA. CDR3 length equals 17 residues. This chain's CDR3 is CSVEVTDPLVTYNEQFF. In DNA, the CDR3 is TGCAGCGTTGAAGTTACAGATCCGTTGGTTACCTACAATGAGCAGTTCTTC.

This clonotype was observed many times. The rearrangement links TRBV7-9 to TRBJ1-6; D gene ambiguous. This CDR3 comprises 15 residues. Germline V CDR1 and CDR2: SEHNR, FQNEAQ (reference sequence). The V end lost 0 bases, the J end lost 8 bases, and 11 bases lay between the germline ends. The CDR3 reads CASSLARKRDSPLHF. The CDR3 nucleotides read TGTGCCAGCAGCTTAGCACGTAAAAGGGATTCACCCCTCCACTTT.

This clonotype was observed at least ten times. V gene TRBV4-3 combines with J gene TRBJ2-7, with a tentative D call TRBD1 (6 bases). This CDR3 has 13 amino acids. Per germline, CDR1 LGHNA and CDR2 YSLEER. V lost 3 bases, J lost 2 bases, and 8 bases lay in between. The CDR3 protein is CASSQGQAYEQYF. For the CDR3, the DNA is TGCGCCAGCAGCCAGGGACAAGCCTACGAGCAGTACTTC.

Points on this clonotype: A much larger clonotype is one base distant, so this may be a read error. V usage is TRBV7-9 and J usage is TRBJ2-2; 10 positions match TRBD1. This CDR3 spans 16 amino acids. CDR1 is SEHNR, CDR2 FQNEAQ, per germline (reference sequence). CDR3 protein: CASSSPGQGSTGEPFF. Written as DNA, the CDR3 is TGTGCCAGCAGCTCACCGGGACAGGGGAGCACCGGGGAGCCGTTTTTT.

This clonotype was recorded a few times. The chain couples TRBV24-1 to TRBJ2-2, with 7 bases that match TRBD1. This CDR3 has 17 residues. CDR1 and CDR2 (germline): KGHDR, SFDVKD. Trimming removed 4 bases from V and 2 bases from J; junction bases left unmatched: 9. This chain's CDR3 is CATSETWRQGNTGELFF. CDR3 nucleotides: TGTGCCACCAGTGAGACATGGAGACAGGGAAACACCGGGGAGCTGTTTTTT.

V is TRBV20-1 and J is TRBJ2-7; 10 nucleotides line up with TRBD1. Germline CDR1 is DFQATT and CDR2 is SNEGSKA (reference sequence). The CDR3 loop spans 15 amino acids. The ends lost 3 bases at V and 5 bases at J; junction bases unmatched: 10. CDR3 DNA sequence: TGCAGTGCTAGTATGTGGGACAGGGGAGTCGACGAGCAGTACTTC. It codes for CSASMWDRGVDEQYF.

The rearrangement links TRBV7-2 to TRBJ2-1, with D possibly TRBD1 on 6 matching bases. The CDR3 contains 13 residues. Germline values: CDR1 SGHTA, CDR2 FQGNSA. The V and J ends lost 8 bases and 8 bases respectively, with 16 bases between them. CDR3 DNA sequence: TGTGCCAGCCGCGTAGCCCCAGGGGATGAGCAGTTCTTC. It yields the protein CASRVAPGDEQFF.